Each of the 2 T cell receptor beta chains below was sequenced from the same sample in a study of shared clonotypes between healthy human individuals. Naive CD8 cells lacked CD45RO and underwent positive selection for CCR7, leaving out terminally differentiated effector memory CD45RA+ cells. TCRdb's table, derived via immunoSEQ multiplex PCR, lists solely in-frame clones and lacks some. The data hold around 700,000 clones, with under 95% observed a single time. The sequencing sample was made of naive CD8+ T cells sorted from blood. All receptors derive from a man aged 25 to 45 in good health.

The chain couples TRBV28 to TRBJ2-1; the match to TRBD2 covers 7 bases. This CDR3 is 15 amino acids long. CDR1 and CDR2 (germline): MDHEN, SYDVKM. J was trimmed by 3 bases and V by 3 bases; bases with no gene match: 5. The CDR3 nucleotides are TGTGCCAGCAGTTTGGTAGCGGGTATCTACAATGAGCAGTTCTTC. This codes for CASSLVAGIYNEQFF.

This chain uses TRBV2 with TRBJ1-4, with TRBD1 matching 7 bases. V trimming: 0 bases; J trimming: 0 bases; junction bases outside the gene matches: 13. Germline V gene lookup returns CDR1 SNHLY and CDR2 FYNNEI. CDR3 length equals 20 residues. CDR3 nucleotides: TGTGCCAGCAGTGAAGCGGGCGGCAGGGGGTTTTCGGCAACTAATGAAAAACTGTTTTTT. Translated: CASSEAGGRGFSATNEKLFF.